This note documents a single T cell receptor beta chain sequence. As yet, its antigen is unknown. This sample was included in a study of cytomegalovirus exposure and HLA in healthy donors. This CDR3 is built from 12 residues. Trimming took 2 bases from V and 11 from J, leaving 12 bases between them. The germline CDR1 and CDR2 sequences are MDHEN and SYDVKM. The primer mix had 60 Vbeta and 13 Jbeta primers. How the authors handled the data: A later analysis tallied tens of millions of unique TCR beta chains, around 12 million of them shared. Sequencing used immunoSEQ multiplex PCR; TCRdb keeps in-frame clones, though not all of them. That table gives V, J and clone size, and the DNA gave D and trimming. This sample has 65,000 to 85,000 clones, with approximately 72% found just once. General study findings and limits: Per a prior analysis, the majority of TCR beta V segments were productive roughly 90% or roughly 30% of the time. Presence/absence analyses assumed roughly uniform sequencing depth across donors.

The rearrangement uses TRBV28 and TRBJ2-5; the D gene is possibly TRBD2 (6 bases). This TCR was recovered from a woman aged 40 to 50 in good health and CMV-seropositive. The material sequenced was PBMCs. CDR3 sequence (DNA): TGTGCCAGCAGTTTAGTAGGGGAGGAGCAGTACTTC. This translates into CASSLVGEEQYF.